Listed below are T cell receptor beta chains from one sample, sequenced in a study of T cell responses to AZD1222 COVID-19 vaccine. The assay was immunoSEQ multiplex PCR, and TCRdb's table has in-frame clones only and misses some. This sample has approximately 98,000 clones, with around 83% found just once. The sequencing here drew on peripheral blood, taken on day 0 of AZD1222 vaccination. All receptors derive from an adult in good health. Both conserved end residues are part of each CDR3. A D gene is named only where the DNA matches it firmly. Size is omitted from some rows. Given values are once, few, many or a class for expanded clones.

CDR3 DNA	CDR3 protein	V gene	J gene	D gene	clone size
TGTGCCAGCAGCCCAGGACAGGTCAATGAGCAGTTCTTC	CASSPGQVNEQFF	TRBV7-6	TRBJ2-1	TRBD1	NA
TGCGCCAGCAGGACTCCAGGGGGGGACACCGGGGAGCTGTTTTTT	CASRTPGGDTGELFF	TRBV5-1	TRBJ2-2	NA	NA
TGTGCCAGCTCACCAACAGGGGGAAGCGGGGAGCTGTTTTTT	CASSPTGGSGELFF	TRBV18	TRBJ2-2	TRBD1	NA
TGTGCCATCAGTGAGTCTTCGACAGGCGGACCCTCTGGAAACACCATATATTTT	CAISESSTGGPSGNTIYF	TRBV10-3	TRBJ1-3	NA	NA
TGTGCCAGCAGCATACAGGGGCAAGAGACCCAGTACTTC	CASSIQGQETQYF	TRBV7-3	TRBJ2-5	TRBD1	NA
TGTGCCAGCAGCGGGGGCCCGGGGGCAGATACGCAGTATTTT	CASSGGPGADTQYF	TRBV9	TRBJ2-3	NA	once
TGCGCCAGCAGCCAAGTACGGGCCTATAATTCACCCCTCCACTTT	CASSQVRAYNSPLHF	TRBV4-1	TRBJ1-6	NA	NA
TGTGCCAGCACTAAAGTCCAGACTGAATGTCAGAGGGAGACCCAGTACTTC	CASTKVQTECQRETQYF	TRBV3-1/TRBV3-2	TRBJ2-5	NA	NA
TGTGCCAGCAGCAACCAAGGACAGATTTATGGCTACACCTTC	CASSNQGQIYGYTF	TRBV9	TRBJ1-2	NA	few
TGTGCCTGGGGTCCAAATATCGGAGGCCATGAAAAACTGTTTTTT	CAWGPNIGGHEKLFF	TRBV30	TRBJ1-4	NA	NA
TGCGCCAGGGAGGACAGGGGTGCTGGCGAGCAGTACTTC	CAREDRGAGEQYF	TRBV10-2	TRBJ2-7	TRBD1	NA
TGTGCCAGCAGTTACCCGGGACTTCAAGAGACCCAGTACTTC	CASSYPGLQETQYF	TRBV6-6	TRBJ2-5	NA	NA
TGTGCCAGCAGCGTATCACTAACAGGTCGTTCTGGAAACACCATATATTTT	CASSVSLTGRSGNTIYF	TRBV9	TRBJ1-3	NA	NA
TGTGCCCGTGACAGGGACTACGAGCAGTACTTC	CARDRDYEQYF	TRBV30	TRBJ2-7	TRBD1	NA
TGTGCCAGCAGCGTAGTTGGAGACTCTGGAAACACCATATATTTT	CASSVVGDSGNTIYF	TRBV9	TRBJ1-3	NA	NA
TGTGCCAGCAGCTCGGGACAGGGCCACACTGAAGCTTTCTTT	CASSSGQGHTEAFF	TRBV7-2	TRBJ1-1	TRBD1	NA
TGTGCCAGCACAGGACTAGGGCAAGAGACCCAGTACTTC	CASTGLGQETQYF	TRBV21-1	TRBJ2-5	NA	NA
TGTGCCAGCAGTATAGCGGGGCCCGCGAACACCGGGGAGCTGTTTTTT	CASSIAGPANTGELFF	TRBV6-2/TRBV6-3	TRBJ2-2	TRBD2	NA
TGTGCCAGCAGCGTACCGGGACTGGGGCAGTACTTC	CASSVPGLGQYF	TRBV27	TRBJ2-7	NA	once
TGTGCCAGCAGCCTGGATCAGGGGACTTACTACGAGCAGTACTTC	CASSLDQGTYYEQYF	TRBV5-4	TRBJ2-7	NA	NA
TGTGCCAGCAGCTTGGCCAAGCCGAATGGCTACACCTTC	CASSLAKPNGYTF	TRBV5-4	TRBJ1-2	NA	few
TGTGCCAGCAGCTTAGCGGGGACTAGCGGCACAGATACGCAGTATTTT	CASSLAGTSGTDTQYF	TRBV7-7	TRBJ2-3	TRBD2	NA
TGTGCCAGCAGCATTGACAGAACTAATGAAAAACTGTTTTTT	CASSIDRTNEKLFF	TRBV11-2	TRBJ1-4	NA	NA
TGTGCCAGCAAGTGGGAAAAACTGTTTTTT	CASKWEKLFF	TRBV6-5	TRBJ1-4	NA	NA
TGTGCCAGCAGTTACAGCAACTATGGCTACACCTTC	CASSYSNYGYTF	TRBV6-5	TRBJ1-2	NA	NA
TGTGCCAGCAGCTTAGCGGGGGGCGCCACCGGGGAGCTGTTTTTT	CASSLAGGATGELFF	TRBV11-1	TRBJ2-2	NA	once
TGTGCCAGCAGCTTAGAGGCAGACGGGGAGCTGTTTTTT	CASSLEADGELFF	TRBV7-9	TRBJ2-2	NA	NA
TGTGCCAGTAGTCCACGGGACAGGCCGGGGGCCCAGTACTTC	CASSPRDRPGAQYF	TRBV19	TRBJ2-5	TRBD1	few
TGTGCCAGCAGCTTATCGGGCAGGGTCACTGAAGCTTTCTTT	CASSLSGRVTEAFF	TRBV7-2	TRBJ1-1	NA	NA
TGTGCCAGCAGCCTAGGAAGGGATCAAGAGACCCAGTACTTC	CASSLGRDQETQYF	TRBV4-2	TRBJ2-5	NA	NA
TGTGCCAGCACCCAGAGCAGGGATAATGAAAAACTGTTTTTT	CASTQSRDNEKLFF	TRBV6-1	TRBJ1-4	NA	NA
TGTGCCAGCAGTATTCTAAGGGAAAGGGGCACTGAAGCTTTCTTT	CASSILRERGTEAFF	TRBV6-5	TRBJ1-1	NA	NA
TGTGCCAGCAGCCCTGAGGGGGGCGTATACAATGAGCAGTTCTTC	CASSPEGGVYNEQFF	TRBV3-1/TRBV3-2	TRBJ2-1	NA	NA
TGTGCCAGCAGCTCTAGCAGGGGGGGGCCTGACTATGGCTACACCTTC	CASSSSRGGPDYGYTF	TRBV7-2	TRBJ1-2	TRBD1	NA
TGTGCCAGCAGTTCCGGGGGGGCGGGAGAAGAGACCCAGTACTTC	CASSSGGAGEETQYF	TRBV6-2/TRBV6-3	TRBJ2-5	TRBD2	NA
TGTGCCAGCAGCCGAGCACCGGGACAGGACCACTCTGGGGCCAACGTCCTGACTTTC	CASSRAPGQDHSGANVLTF	TRBV7-6	TRBJ2-6	TRBD1	NA
TGTGCCAGCAGCCAGTGGGACAGGGGATTACCCTCTGGAAACACCATATATTTT	CASSQWDRGLPSGNTIYF	TRBV3-1/TRBV3-2	TRBJ1-3	TRBD1	NA
TGTGCCTGGAGTGGGGGGGACAGGGGGCCTAGAGAGCAGTACTTC	CAWSGGDRGPREQYF	TRBV30	TRBJ2-7	TRBD1	NA
TGTGCCAGCAGCTGGGCATTGGCAGGGAAACAGAATGAGCAGTTCTTC	CASSWALAGKQNEQFF	TRBV5-6	TRBJ2-1	NA	NA
TGTGCCAGAAGCTTGCGTTGGGACCACCAAGAGACCCAGTACTTC	CARSLRWDHQETQYF	TRBV5-3	TRBJ2-5	NA	NA
TGTGCCAGCAGTTACCGCAAACGTTACTCGTGGGGCTACACCTTC	CASSYRKRYSWGYTF	TRBV6-5	TRBJ1-2	NA	NA
TGTGCCAGCAGCTTGGTATTGGGCAGCTATACCGGGGAGCTGTTTTTT	CASSLVLGSYTGELFF	TRBV5-6	TRBJ2-2	NA	NA
TGTGCCAGCAGCTGGCTCACAACTAATGAAAAACTGTTTTTT	CASSWLTTNEKLFF	TRBV7-8	TRBJ1-4	NA	NA
TGTGCCAGCAGTCCGCGGTACGAGCAGTACTTC	CASSPRYEQYF	TRBV12-3/TRBV12-4	TRBJ2-7	NA	NA
TGTGCCAGCAGTTCGCTAGCGGGGGGGTGGCGGGAGACCCAGTACTTC	CASSSLAGGWRETQYF	TRBV27	TRBJ2-5	TRBD2	NA
TGTGCCTGGAGTTTGGTTGAGGGTAACACCATATATTTT	CAWSLVEGNTIYF	TRBV30	TRBJ1-3	NA	NA
TGTGCCAGCAGTTACGGTACAGAGGGCTCCTACGAGCAGTACTTC	CASSYGTEGSYEQYF	TRBV6-5	TRBJ2-7	NA	NA
TGTGCCAGCCGAAACACCGGGGAGCTGTTTTTT	CASRNTGELFF	TRBV7-9	TRBJ2-2	NA	NA
TGCGCCAGCAGGACCGGACACGTCCTCAAAAGGCACACTGAAGCTTTCTTT	CASRTGHVLKRHTEAFF	TRBV4-1	TRBJ1-1	NA	once
TGTGCCAGCAGCCAAGATAGGGGGATCTCTGGAAACACCATATATTTT	CASSQDRGISGNTIYF	TRBV4-2	TRBJ1-3	NA	few
TGTGCCATCAGCGAGTTTTCTGACACCGGGGAGCTGTTTTTT	CAISEFSDTGELFF	TRBV10-3	TRBJ2-2	NA	NA
TGTGCCAGCAGCTTGGGGGGACAGGGGGGTTCACCCCTCCACTTT	CASSLGGQGGSPLHF	TRBV5-4	TRBJ1-6	TRBD1	NA
TGTGCCAGCCATCTGATTTCTAACTATGGCTACACCTTC	CASHLISNYGYTF	TRBV5-4	TRBJ1-2	NA	NA